This T cell receptor beta chain was retrieved from a study of cytomegalovirus exposure and HLA in healthy donors. Study at large: In an early release, HLA-typed donors contributed approximately 82 million unique TCR sequences.

Germline V gives CDR1 LNHNV, CDR2 YYDKDF (reference sequence). Trimming took 2 bases from V and 6 from J; bases not matched to a gene: 3. This CDR3 comprises 15 residues. The primer mix had 60 Vbeta and 13 Jbeta primers. Assay: immunoSEQ multiplex PCR; the TCRdb copy retains only in-frame clones and omits some. The sample has fewer than 200,000 clones; more than 75% are singletons. This sequence joins TRBV15 and TRBJ2-1; 11 nucleotides line up with TRBD1. This receptor was identified in a man in his late teens or twenties in good health and CMV-seropositive. The sequencing input was PBMCs. CDR3 region: CATSRTGQGGNEQFF. As DNA, the CDR3 is TGTGCCACCAGCAGAACGGGACAGGGGGGCAATGAGCAGTTCTTC.